This TCR beta chain was recorded in a study of blood T cells in healthy people across ages. The study, taken as a whole, reports: Donor CMV status, an unknown factor, possibly confounded changes in expanded clonotypes. There were more naive CD4+ cells and higher diversity in long-lived donors than in aged donors.

Turning to this clonotype: Its antigen remains unidentified.

It was with a sample-barcoded 5' primer and a J-beta primer mix that a second PCR of about 6 to 11 cycles was run. MiXCR, run by TCRdb on the 5' RACE reads, gives a single entry per CDR3 protein. This sample yields fewer than 1,200,000 distinct CDR3 sequences, of which 20% to 25% are seen a single time; about 0.8% belongs to the top ten. Trimming took off 1 base at V and 1 base at J, with 8 bases between the two ends. The CDR3 length is 13 residues. Germline V gene lookup returns CDR1 DFQATT and CDR2 SNEGSKA (reference sequence). These data also formed part of another study, on T cells of mothers and their children.

V and J are TRBV20-1 and TRBJ2-7; D not certain. Sequenced material: blood. The sequence derives from a girl aged 2 to 9 in good health. The CDR3 bases are TGCAGTGCTAGAGCTCCTCGGTCCTACGAGCAGTACTTC. Its protein product is CSARAPRSYEQYF.